These 26 T cell receptor beta chains originate from one sample sequenced in a study of blood T cells in healthy people across ages. Alongside a J-beta primer mix, a sample-barcoded 5' primer served in a second PCR lasting about 7 to 12 cycles. TCRdb passed the 5' RACE reads through MiXCR, listing each CDR3 protein once. The table records about 1,400,000 distinct CDR3 sequences, about 43% of them present only once. The material sequenced was blood. These receptors were taken from a woman under 30 in good health.

This clonotype was observed at least ten times. The chain links TRBV29-1 to TRBJ1-2; D gene unclear. Trimming removed 6 bases at V and 3 bases at J, with 5 bases between. Germline-derived CDR1 and CDR2 are SQVTM and ANQGSEA. The CDR3 sequence is 10 residues long. The CDR3 region is CSVDDYGYTF. The CDR3 DNA is TGCAGCGTCGATGACTATGGCTACACCTTC.

This chain links TRBV20-1 with TRBJ1-2; D not certain. This CDR3 spans 14 amino acids. Germline V gene sequence: CDR1 DFQATT, CDR2 SNEGSKA (reference sequence). The germline V and J ends were trimmed by 3 bases and 3 bases, with 14 bases remaining between them. For the CDR3, the DNA is TGCAGTGCTAGTAGGGCCTCTGCTTACTATGGCTACACCTTC. Protein: CSASRASAYYGYTF.

This clonotype has a handful of counts. The V call is TRBV9, the J call TRBJ2-3, with TRBD1 identical over 9 bases. This CDR3 is 16 amino acids long. The germline V gene encodes CDR1 SGDLS and CDR2 YYNGEE. Trimming cost V 4 bases and J 3 bases; bases outside gene matches: 9. CDR3 loop: CASSTLPTGGTDTQYF. The CDR3 nucleotides are TGTGCCAGCAGCACACTACCGACAGGGGGGACAGATACGCAGTATTTT.

The chain carries TRBV2 and TRBJ2-3, with D perhaps TRBD1 (5 bases). The V end was cut by 6 bases, the J end by 4 bases, with 14 bases between. The germline CDR1 and CDR2 sequences are SNHLY and FYNNEI. The CDR3 loop spans 14 amino acids. This CDR3 reads CASSYMDTPDTQYF. CDR3 DNA sequence: TGTGCCAGCAGCTATATGGACACTCCAGATACGCAGTATTTT.

The CDR3 region has the DNA TGCGCCAGCAGCGAAGTAGGAAAGAGTCAGCCCCAGCATTTT. Translation gives CASSEVGKSQPQHF. The chain carries TRBV4-1 and TRBJ1-5; D unresolved. The CDR3 extends over 14 amino acids. The V gene's germline CDR1 is MGHRA and CDR2 YSYEKL. V was trimmed by 5 bases and J by 6 bases, leaving 14 bases between them.

The rearrangement uses TRBV27 and TRBJ2-7; D may be TRBD2 (7 bases). The CDR3 runs 16 residues. V lost 3 bases and J 3 bases, leaving 18 bases between the germline ends. Looked up from germline, CDR1 is MNHEY and CDR2 is SMNVEV (reference sequence). In DNA, the CDR3 is TGTGCCAGCAGTTTGGGGGGGCCGTCCTCAGGCTACGAGCAGTACTTC. Translated: CASSLGGPSSGYEQYF.

The chain recombines TRBV29-1 with TRBJ2-5; 9 positions match TRBD2. This CDR3 has 15 amino acids. The trim removed 4 bases at V and 1 base at J, leaving 7 bases unmatched. Germline V gene data show CDR1 as SQVTM and CDR2 as ANQGSEA. In DNA, the CDR3 is TGCAGCGTTGTTTCTAGCGGGGTGTCCCAAGAGACCCAGTACTTC. Its translation: CSVVSSGVSQETQYF.

The chain links TRBV20-1 to TRBJ1-5; 7 nucleotides match TRBD1. CDR1 is DFQATT, CDR2 SNEGSKA, per germline (reference sequence). J gave up 2 bases and V 2 bases, and 3 bases lay outside the gene matches. The CDR3 has 14 amino acids. This CDR3 reads CSARTTGGNQPQHF. In DNA, the CDR3 is TGCAGTGCTAGAACCACAGGGGGCAATCAGCCCCAGCATTTT.

This clonotype was observed once. This sequence joins TRBV19 and TRBJ2-1; 8 bases match TRBD2. The assigned J gene may be wrong: the sequence end matches TRBJ2-7 better. CDR1 and CDR2 from the germline V gene are LNHDA and SQIVND (reference sequence). The CDR3 length is 15 residues. The CDR3 loop is CASSRTSSPYNEQYF. CDR3 nucleotides: TGTGCCAGTAGTCGGACTAGCAGCCCCTACAATGAGCAGTACTTC.

J is TRBJ2-3 and V is TRBV20-1; TRBD2 aligns across 9 bases. In germline, CDR1 is DFQATT, CDR2 SNEGSKA (reference sequence). This CDR3 contains 18 residues. J was trimmed by 5 bases and V by 0 bases; bases with no gene match: 15. The CDR3 region has the DNA TGCAGTGCTAGAGATCCTAGCGGGACTTTTGGTGGCCTAGATACGCAGTATTTT. Translated: CSARDPSGTFGGLDTQYF.

The V and J genes are TRBV5-1 and TRBJ2-4, with 8 bases that match TRBD2. The DNA end lines up better with TRBJ2-7; the J call may be wrong. The CDR3 extends over 12 amino acids. Germline CDR1 and CDR2: SGHRS and YFSETQ. The CDR3 sequence: CASSGTRNEQYF. As DNA, the CDR3 is TGCGCCAGCAGTGGGACTAGGAACGAGCAGTACTTC.

This sequence joins TRBV6-5 and TRBJ2-1; 11 bases line up with TRBD1. Germline CDR1 and CDR2: MNHEY and SVGAGI. The CDR3 consists of 14 residues. The V segment lost 2 bases and the J segment 13 bases; nucleotides outside the gene matches: 7. The CDR3 loop reads CASSYRDRGETQFF. The CDR3 region has the DNA TGTGCCAGCAGTTACCGGGACAGGGGGGAGACCCAGTTCTTC.

The rearrangement links TRBV5-1 to TRBJ2-7; 7 positions agree with TRBD2. Trimming at V came to 4 bases and at J to 1 base, leaving 8 bases not matched to a gene. This CDR3 spans 15 amino acids. Germline lookup yields CDR1 SGHRS and CDR2 YFSETQ. This CDR3 reads CASSSPSGASYEQYF. DNA for the CDR3: TGCGCCAGCAGCAGTCCAAGCGGGGCGTCCTACGAGCAGTACTTC.

This chain links TRBV6-5 with TRBJ1-3; no firm D call. Germline V gene lookup returns CDR1 MNHEY and CDR2 SVGAGI. The CDR3 is 15 residues long. V was clipped by 8 bases and J by 0 bases, with 14 bases between them. CDR3: CASGATGFSGNTIYF. Here the CDR3 DNA reads TGTGCCAGCGGAGCTACGGGATTCTCTGGAAACACCATATATTTT.

This chain links TRBV7-9 with TRBJ1-5; D is undetermined. Germline assignment: CDR1 SEHNR and CDR2 FQNEAQ (reference sequence). This CDR3 is 15 amino acids long. The germline V and J ends were trimmed by 1 base and 1 base, with 8 bases remaining between them. The CDR3 loop is CASSLDGSSNQPQHF. The DNA for the CDR3 is TGTGCCAGCAGCTTAGATGGGTCCAGCAATCAGCCCCAGCATTTT.

This chain links TRBV30 with TRBJ1-2; D possibly corresponds to TRBD1 (5 bases). The germline V gene encodes CDR1 GTSNPN and CDR2 SVGIG (reference sequence). The CDR3 contains 15 residues. V was shortened by 4 bases and J by 3 bases, with 18 bases between the two germline ends. DNA for the CDR3: TGTGCCTGGACCCATTCGGGGGGACCCTACTATGGCTACACCTTC. It yields the protein CAWTHSGGPYYGYTF.

The rearrangement links TRBV11-2 to TRBJ1-2; a weak D match, TRBD1 (6 bases). Trimming took off 2 bases at V and 1 base at J, with 8 bases between the two ends. The CDR3 covers 14 residues. CDR1 is SGHAT and CDR2 is FQNNGV in the germline V gene. The CDR3: CASSLQGYNYGYTF. The DNA of the CDR3 is TGTGCCAGCAGCTTACAGGGGTATAACTATGGCTACACCTTC. Looking up the rest from reference TRBV11-2 and TRBJ1-2 gives the full variable domain: EAGVAQSPRYKIIEKRQSVAFWCNPISGHATLYWYQQILGQGPKLLIQFQNNGVVDDSQLPKDRFSAERLKGVDSTLKIQPAKLEDSAVYLCASSLQGYNYGYTFGSGTRLTVV.

The gene calls are TRBV29-1 and TRBJ2-7; TRBD1 aligns across 9 bases. Matching the DNA end better, TRBJ2-5 makes the J call doubtful. This CDR3 spans 15 amino acids. CDR1 is SQVTM, CDR2 ANQGSEA, per germline. The CDR3 nucleotides are TGCAGCGTTGAACCCCGGGACAGGGAAGGTGAGACCCAGTACTTC. This sequence encodes CSVEPRDREGETQYF.

This clonotype occurred a few times. This chain connects TRBV4-1 to TRBJ2-1; 9 bases agree with TRBD2. CDR1 is MGHRA, CDR2 YSYEKL, per germline. The V and J ends lost 0 bases and 4 bases, in that order; junction bases with no gene match: 10. This CDR3 is 18 amino acids long. The DNA of the CDR3 is TGCGCCAGCAGCCAAGAAATCCCCCTAGCGGGGTCTTACAATGAGCAGTTCTTC. It encodes CASSQEIPLAGSYNEQFF.

V usage is TRBV10-3 and J usage is TRBJ1-1; D gene uncertain. The CDR3 length is 14 residues. With 2 bases removed from V and 0 bases from J, the gap between germline ends came to 7 bases. The V gene's germline CDR1 is ENHRY and CDR2 SYGVKD. CDR3 loop: CAISEAEMNTEAFF. CDR3 bases: TGTGCCATCAGTGAGGCAGAGATGAACACTGAAGCTTTCTTT.

A word on this clonotype: Germline and junction disagree at one end, which may indicate a read error. V and J are TRBV4-1 and TRBJ1-5; D not certain. Germline V gene data show CDR1 as MGHRA and CDR2 as YSYEKL. This CDR3 is built from 13 residues. CDR3 coding DNA: TGCGCCAGCAGCCGATCCCTCAATCAGCCCCAGCCTTTT. Its translation: CASSRSLNQPQPF.

This clonotype was counted between two and nine times. The chain has TRBV5-6 and TRBJ2-7, with D tentatively TRBD2 (6 bases). The length of the CDR3 is 17 residues. Germline loops: CDR1 SGHDT, CDR2 YYEEEE. The V gene lost 2 bases and the J gene lost 7 bases, with 25 bases spanning the gap. The CDR3 sequence is CASSFRGGGLRYNEQYF. The CDR3 DNA reads TGTGCCAGCAGCTTTAGGGGCGGAGGGCTCAGGTACAATGAGCAGTACTTC.

This clonotype occurred a few times. The V call is TRBV7-2, the J call TRBJ2-4; 11 positions agree with TRBD2. The CDR3 loop spans 18 amino acids. Germline values: CDR1 SGHTA, CDR2 FQGNSA. Trimming at V came to 2 bases and at J to 6 bases, leaving 12 bases not matched to a gene. The CDR3 DNA follows: TGTGCCAGCAGCTTACAAACTAGCGGGGGATTAGCATTAAACATTCAGTACTTC. It yields the protein CASSLQTSGGLALNIQYF.

This clonotype has a handful of counts. V usage is TRBV7-3 and J usage is TRBJ1-5; a weak D match, TRBD1 (5 bases). The CDR3 covers 14 residues. V lost 3 bases and J 3 bases, leaving 9 bases between the germline ends. Germline CDR1 reads SGHTA; CDR2 reads FQGTGA. CDR3 residues: CASSLGTPNQPQHF. DNA of the CDR3: TGTGCCAGCAGCTTGGGGACCCCCAATCAGCCCCAGCATTTT.

This clonotype turned up a few times. One end of the junction does not line up with germline, which may come from a read error. This chain joins TRBV20-1 and TRBJ2-7; the D is unclear. CDR3 length: 11 residues. The germline V gene encodes CDR1 DFQATT and CDR2 SNEGSKA (reference sequence). CDR3 nucleotides: TGCAGTGCTGGAGAATTCTACGAGCAGTACTTC. Residues: CSAGEFYEQYF.

V is TRBV10-3 and J is TRBJ2-7, with D perhaps matching TRBD1 or TRBD2 (5 bases each). CDR1 and CDR2 from the germline V gene are ENHRY and SYGVKD. The CDR3 consists of 12 residues. The V and J ends lost 6 bases and 2 bases respectively, with 8 bases between them. The CDR3 nucleotides read TGTGCCATCAGGGGGGTACCCTACGAGCAGTACTTC. Protein: CAIRGVPYEQYF.